This entry lists 5 T cell receptor beta chains sequenced from one sample in a study of coeliac disease. Data came from immunoSEQ multiplex PCR; TCRdb stores just in-frame clones and leaves some out. Seen here are about 9,400 clones, roughly 71% observed once, and the top ten hold 20% to 25%. What was sequenced was lamina propria lymphocytes from the gut. The source is a woman aged 60 to 75 with celiac disease.

The chain employs TRBV7-9 and TRBJ2-6; maybe TRBD2 (5 bases). V shed 3 bases and J shed 0 bases, with 6 bases lying between them. Germline CDR1 reads SEHNR; CDR2 reads FQNEAQ (reference sequence). The CDR3 is 15 residues long. DNA for the CDR3: TGTGCCAGCAGCTTGAGGGTCTCTGGGGCCAACGTCCTGACTTTC. It translates to CASSLRVSGANVLTF.

The chain employs TRBV4-1 and TRBJ1-1; D is undetermined. V was cut by 4 bases and J by 0 bases, with 12 bases left in between. The germline V gene has CDR1 MGHRA and CDR2 YSYEKL. The CDR3 extends over 15 amino acids. The CDR3 DNA reads as TGCGCCAGCAGCCCCGGATCCGACATGAACACTGAAGCTTTCTTT. It codes for CASSPGSDMNTEAFF.

V usage is TRBV10-2 and J usage is TRBJ2-3, with D perhaps matching TRBD2 (5 bases). Per germline, CDR1 WSHSY and CDR2 SAAADI. The CDR3 totals 12 residues. V lost 3 bases and J 7 bases, leaving 8 bases between the germline ends. The CDR3 sequence: CASSDEGYTQYF. Here the CDR3 DNA reads TGCGCCAGCAGTGACGAGGGTTATACGCAGTATTTT.

This sequence joins TRBV7-9 and TRBJ2-1; 9 bases align to TRBD2. V was clipped by 5 bases and J by 15 bases; unmatched bases: 14. Per the germline V gene, CDR1 is SEHNR and CDR2 is FQNEAQ (reference sequence). CDR3 length: 14 amino acids. Written as DNA, the CDR3 is TGTGCCAGCAGCCCCTCGAAGCGGGGGGCCGGGGGGTTCTTC. It is translated as CASSPSKRGAGGFF.

Comments on this clone: Other DNA sequences in this sample translate to the same CDR3. The chain combines TRBV19 with TRBJ2-7; tentatively, D is TRBD2 (6 bases). CDR3 length: 12 residues. Trimming stripped 5 bases from V and 2 bases from J, with 7 bases between. The germline V gene has CDR1 LNHDA and CDR2 SQIVND (reference sequence). CDR3 protein: CASSGGAYEQYF. The CDR3 nucleotides are TGTGCCAGTAGTGGCGGGGCCTACGAGCAGTACTTC.